This is a list of T cell receptor beta chains from one sample in a study of blood T cell repertoires in COVID-19. Method: immunoSEQ multiplex PCR; TCRdb's copy keeps in-frame clones and lacks some. Of fewer than 400,000 clones listed, 75% to 90% are singletons. The sequenced sample consisted of PBMCs or T cells enriched from blood (not recorded which). These receptor sequences come from a man in his 60s who had recovered from COVID-19. The CDR3 runs from the conserved cysteine through the conserved F or W. The order of the fields is D gene, V gene, clone size, J gene, CDR3 DNA, CDR3 protein. D genes are given only for firm matches. Size is omitted from some rows. Given values are once, few, many or a class for expanded clones.

d_gene: TRBD2; v_gene: TRBV6-2/TRBV6-3; abundance: once; j_gene: TRBJ2-1; CDR3nt: TGTGCCAGCAGCGACACTAGCGGGACTCGCAATGAGCAGTTCTTC; CDR3aa: CASSDTSGTRNEQFF
d_gene: .; v_gene: TRBV5-1; abundance: .; j_gene: TRBJ1-2; CDR3nt: TGCGCCAGCAGCCCCGCCGGGGTTGATGATGGCTACACCTTC; CDR3aa: CASSPAGVDDGYTF
d_gene: .; v_gene: TRBV7-9; abundance: once; j_gene: TRBJ2-7; CDR3nt: TGTGCCAGCAGCCGCGGGACGGCCACCTACGAGCAGTACTTC; CDR3aa: CASSRGTATYEQYF
d_gene: .; v_gene: TRBV9; abundance: .; j_gene: TRBJ2-3; CDR3nt: TGTGCCAGCAGTCCGACTAGCACAGATACGCAGTATTTT; CDR3aa: CASSPTSTDTQYF
d_gene: .; v_gene: TRBV5-5; abundance: .; j_gene: TRBJ1-1; CDR3nt: TGTGCCAGCAGCTTGGCCTTTTATTTTGAAGCTTTCTTT; CDR3aa: CASSLAFYFEAFF
d_gene: TRBD1; v_gene: TRBV7-2; abundance: .; j_gene: TRBJ2-3; CDR3nt: TGTGCCAGCAGCTTAATGGGACAGGGCGCCGGGTATTTT; CDR3aa: CASSLMGQGAGYF
d_gene: .; v_gene: TRBV5-5; abundance: once; j_gene: TRBJ2-3; CDR3nt: TGTGCCAGCAGCTTGGTAGGGACTTATAGCACAGATACGCAGTATTTT; CDR3aa: CASSLVGTYSTDTQYF
d_gene: TRBD1; v_gene: TRBV19; abundance: .; j_gene: TRBJ2-7; CDR3nt: TGTGCCAGTAGTACCGGACAGGGCTCCTACGAGCAGTACTTC; CDR3aa: CASSTGQGSYEQYF
d_gene: .; v_gene: TRBV9; abundance: .; j_gene: TRBJ2-6; CDR3nt: TGTGCCAGCAGCGTTACAGGGTCTGGGGCCAACGTCCTGACTTTC; CDR3aa: CASSVTGSGANVLTF
d_gene: .; v_gene: TRBV20-1; abundance: once; j_gene: TRBJ1-1; CDR3nt: TGCACTGGTCGGGGGAACACTGAAGCTTTCTTT; CDR3aa: CTGRGNTEAFF
d_gene: TRBD1; v_gene: TRBV18; abundance: .; j_gene: TRBJ2-1; CDR3nt: TGTGCCAGCTCACCATTTACAGGGGGTGTCCTCTACAATGAGCAGTTCTTC; CDR3aa: CASSPFTGGVLYNEQFF
d_gene: .; v_gene: TRBV11-3; abundance: .; j_gene: TRBJ2-7; CDR3nt: TGTGCCAGCAGCCACGAGGGTTTTCGCGAGCAGTACTTC; CDR3aa: CASSHEGFREQYF
d_gene: TRBD1; v_gene: TRBV7-2; abundance: .; j_gene: TRBJ1-3; CDR3nt: TGTGCCAGCAGCTCGGGACAGGGGTTTAGTGGAAACACCATATATTTT; CDR3aa: CASSSGQGFSGNTIYF
d_gene: TRBD1; v_gene: TRBV14; abundance: .; j_gene: TRBJ1-1; CDR3nt: TGTGCCAGCAGCCAGCTACAGGGGACCAACACTGAAGCTTTCTTT; CDR3aa: CASSQLQGTNTEAFF